This T cell receptor (beta chain) comes out of a study of T cell repertoires in cytomegalovirus infection. Overall study context: Matching HLA type, along with CMV infection, was indicated by public TCR beta signatures.

One entry per CDR3 protein, called by TCRdb with MiXCR from the reads. The sample lists under 300,000 distinct CDR3 sequences; 9% to 15% were seen once. Germline lookup yields CDR1 SGHAT and CDR2 FQNNGV. The CDR3 runs 16 residues. V gave up 5 bases and J gave up 8 bases; unmatched junction bases: 11. This clonotype was recorded many times. Its antigen is as yet unknown. Study-level points and caveats: There were HLA-C-restricted CMV-specific TCR beta clonotypes dominating the ex vivo response.

This receptor was taken from a human donor in good health (CMV status not recorded). Some clones in this sample may be carry-over from other donors' samples. Sequencing input: PBMCs. The rearrangement joins TRBV11-2 to TRBJ2-3; 12 bases agree with TRBD2. CDR3 in DNA: TGTGCCAGCAGCCCAAGGACTAGCGGGGCCGGGGGTACGCAGTATTTT. Its protein is CASSPRTSGAGGTQYF.